This T cell receptor beta chain is drawn from a study of CD8 T cells in ankylosing spondylitis. The CDR3 contains 13 residues. Germline CDR1 is MNHEY and CDR2 is SVGEGT. The ends were cut back, 2 bases at V and 3 bases at J, with 7 bases in the middle. Overall study findings and caveats: Ankylosing spondylitis blood seemed to carry a telltale TCR beta motif made of eight or nine highly homologous variants. Significant enrichment of disease-linked clones was reported in matched ankylosing spondylitis synovial fluid.

With molecular barcodes, quantitative 5'-RACE was used to make the TCR beta libraries. TCRdb itself ran the 5' RACE reads through MiXCR, one entry per CDR3 protein. The profile shows about 140,000 distinct CDR3 sequences, about 8% of them singletons. This clonotype was seen only a few times. Its target is not known. The TCR comes from a male donor with ankylosing spondylitis. This chain connects TRBV6-2 or TRBV6-3 to TRBJ1-2; D is unresolved. The sample consisted of synovial fluid, either unsorted or a sorted T cell fraction (not recorded which). The CDR3 DNA follows: TGTGCCAGCAGTTACGTCGGTTACTATGGCTACACCTTC. Amino acid sequence: CASSYVGYYGYTF.